What follows are 32 T cell receptor beta chains derived from one specimen sequenced in a study of human CD8 memory T cell subsets. TCR beta was sequenced from UMI-tagged 5' RACE libraries. Each CDR3 protein gets one entry in TCRdb, which reprocessed the 5' RACE reads and gives no DNA. In all, the sample yields 7,900 or so distinct CDR3 sequences. Sequencing input: CD8+ T cells from PBMCs. These receptors originate from a human donor in good health.

This sequence joins TRBV27 and TRBJ2-1; as DNA is missing, the TRBD2 call by TCRdb cannot be tested. Germline CDR1 and CDR2: MNHEY and SMNVEV (reference sequence). The CDR3 extends over 15 amino acids. CDR3 sequence reads: CASRPLAGHYNEQFF.

Considering frequency, this clonotype is medium-sized (0.01 to 0.1%). The chain joins TRBV7-2 to TRBJ2-1; TCRdb names TRBD1, which stays unverified in the absence of DNA. CDR3 size: 15 residues. Germline values: CDR1 SGHTA, CDR2 FQGNSA. The CDR3 spells CASSPTPVSYNEQFF.

The rearrangement joins TRBV4-2 to TRBJ1-2. The CDR3 sequence is 16 residues long. From germline, CDR1 is LGHNA and CDR2 YNFKEQ. CDR3 protein: CASSQDLEEPLRGYTF.

Considering frequency, this clonotype is medium-sized. The V call is TRBV7-3, the J call TRBJ2-1; checking the TCRdb D call of TRBD1 is not possible without DNA. There are 14 residues in the CDR3. Per the germline V gene, CDR1 is SGHTA and CDR2 is FQGTGA. CDR3 protein: CASSPPGKYNEQFF. Full variable domain (rest looked up from reference TRBV7-3 and TRBJ2-1): GAGVSQTPSNKVTEKGKYVELRCDPISGHTALYWYRQSLGQGPEFLIYFQGTGAADDSGLPNDRFFAVRPEGSVSTLKIQRTERGDSAVYLCASSPPGKYNEQFFGPGTRLTVL.

The V and J genes are TRBV15 and TRBJ1-5; TCRdb calls TRBD1, which cannot be checked without DNA. CDR3 length: 15 residues. In germline, CDR1 is LNHNV, CDR2 YYDKDF (reference sequence). CDR3: CATTNDRQQNQPQHF.

V and J are TRBV7-2 and TRBJ2-1. CDR1 and CDR2 (germline): SGHTA, FQGNSA. The CDR3 is made up of 12 amino acids. The CDR3: CASSPTYNEQFF.

The chain carries TRBV7-8 and TRBJ1-2. CDR1 is SGHVS and CDR2 is FQNEAQ in the germline V gene. There are 12 residues in the CDR3. The CDR3 sequence: CASSLAVDGYTF.

This chain links TRBV5-6 with TRBJ2-1. The germline V gene has CDR1 SGHDT and CDR2 YYEEEE. This CDR3 has 15 amino acids. This CDR3 is CASSARDLPYNEQFF.

V is TRBV4-2 and J is TRBJ2-5; absent DNA, TCRdb's TRBD2 call cannot be checked. The CDR3 is 19 residues long. Per the germline V gene, CDR1 is LGHNA and CDR2 is YNFKEQ. Here the CDR3 reads CASSQGPFIPSGTLETQYF.

The chain couples TRBV5-1 to TRBJ2-4; the TCRdb D gene call, TRBD2, has no DNA to confirm it. Germline CDR1 reads SGHRS; CDR2 reads YFSETQ. This CDR3 contains 14 residues. The CDR3 sequence is CASSLGGAENIQYF.

CDR3: CSARGGTGINEQYF. V gene TRBV20-1 combines with J gene TRBJ2-7; TCRdb selects TRBD1, and the lack of DNA leaves this call unchecked. CDR3 length equals 14 residues. From germline, CDR1 is DFQATT and CDR2 SNEGSKA (reference sequence).

The chain has TRBV27 and TRBJ1-1. The CDR3 length is 13 residues. In germline, CDR1 is MNHEY, CDR2 SMNVEV (reference sequence). The CDR3 here is CASSLSKNTEAFF.

J is TRBJ1-2 and V is TRBV11-1; TCRdb calls TRBD1, which cannot be checked without DNA. Germline V gene lookup returns CDR1 SGHAT and CDR2 FQDESV (reference sequence). CDR3 length: 13 residues. The CDR3 reads CASSSRTAYGYTF.

This chain joins TRBV15 and TRBJ2-1; TCRdb's assignment of TRBD1 cannot be checked, as there is no DNA. Germline CDR1 and CDR2: LNHNV and YYDKDF (reference sequence). The CDR3 covers 18 residues. This chain's CDR3 is CATSREGAGVGTDNEQFF.

Measured by frequency, this clonotype is medium-sized. The gene calls are TRBV7-9 and TRBJ2-2; checking the TCRdb D call of TRBD1 is not possible without DNA. The CDR3 runs to 14 residues. Germline CDR1 and CDR2: SEHNR and FQNEAQ (reference sequence). CDR3 in amino acids: CASSSSGGTGELFF.

The CDR3 sequence is CASSGTSGGYEQYF. J is TRBJ2-7 and V is TRBV6-5; the D call from TCRdb, TRBD2, cannot be confirmed without DNA. CDR3 size: 14 residues. Germline V gene lookup returns CDR1 MNHEY and CDR2 SVGAGI.

The V and J genes are TRBV10-3 and TRBJ2-7; as DNA is missing, the TRBD1 call by TCRdb cannot be tested. This CDR3 region has 14 residues. Germline lookup yields CDR1 ENHRY and CDR2 SYGVKD. The CDR3 region is CAISARAVAYEQYF.

This chain connects TRBV25-1 to TRBJ2-5; TCRdb picks TRBD1, but there is no DNA to check that call. CDR3 length: 15 residues. CDR1 is MGHDK, CDR2 SYGVNS, per germline. CDR3 in amino acids: CASSELSAGEETQYF.

The V gene is TRBV11-2, the J gene TRBJ1-2. CDR3 length equals 16 residues. Germline CDR1 is SGHAT and CDR2 is FQNNGV. The chain's CDR3 is CASSPGVTAGGYGYTF. Combining the CDR3 with reference TRBV11-2 and TRBJ1-2 gives the whole variable domain EAGVAQSPRYKIIEKRQSVAFWCNPISGHATLYWYQQILGQGPKLLIQFQNNGVVDDSQLPKDRFSAERLKGVDSTLKIQPAKLEDSAVYLCASSPGVTAGGYGYTFGSGTRLTVV.

This sequence joins TRBV4-1 and TRBJ2-1. Looked up from germline, CDR1 is MGHRA and CDR2 is YSYEKL. The CDR3 covers 14 residues. CDR3 protein: CASSQEWKNNEQFF.

The chain uses TRBV19 and TRBJ2-7; the D call of TRBD2 rests on TCRdb alone, since no DNA is present to check it. Germline CDR1 is LNHDA and CDR2 is SQIVND (reference sequence). CDR3 size: 15 residues. The CDR3: CASSPFGGGTYEQYF.

The chain joins TRBV25-1 to TRBJ1-2; TCRdb gives TRBD1 as the D gene, but with no DNA this cannot be confirmed. CDR3 length equals 12 residues. Germline V gene lookup returns CDR1 MGHDK and CDR2 SYGVNS. CDR3 amino acids: CASWRQVDGYTF.

The genes are TRBV28 and TRBJ2-3; TCRdb proposes TRBD1, but this gene call is untestable without DNA. The CDR3 length is 14 residues. CDR1 and CDR2 from the germline V gene are MDHEN and SYDVKM. This CDR3 reads CASSLPTPGGTQYF.

The CDR3 is CATSRDAGPSGMETQYF. The chain uses TRBV15 and TRBJ2-5; the D call of TRBD2 rests on TCRdb alone, since no DNA is present to check it. Germline assignment: CDR1 LNHNV and CDR2 YYDKDF (reference sequence). This CDR3 region has 17 residues. The variable domain in full, completed from reference TRBV15 and TRBJ2-5, reads DAMVIQNPRYQVTQFGKPVTLSCSQTLNHNVMYWYQQKSSQAPKLLFHYYDKDFNNEADTPDNFQSRRPNTSFCFLDIRSPGLGDTAMYLCATSRDAGPSGMETQYFGPGTRLLVL.

The CDR3 is CASSPTGGTMGVF. J is TRBJ1-1 and V is TRBV4-2; the D call of TRBD1 rests on TCRdb alone, since no DNA is present to check it. Per the germline V gene, CDR1 is LGHNA and CDR2 is YNFKEQ. CDR3 length: 13 residues.

This clonotype is deemed medium-sized by its frequency. The rearrangement joins TRBV5-5 to TRBJ2-3; TCRdb picks TRBD2, but there is no DNA to check that call. The CDR3 is made up of 16 amino acids. Germline loops: CDR1 SGHKS, CDR2 YYEKEE (reference sequence). The chain's CDR3 is CASSLVAGAYTDTQYF. The full variable domain, completed using reference TRBV5-5 and TRBJ2-3, is DAGVTQSPTHLIKTRGQQVTLRCSPISGHKSVSWYQQVLGQGPQFIFQYYEKEERGRGNFPDRFSARQFPNYSSELNVNALLLGDSALYLCASSLVAGAYTDTQYFGPGTRLTVL.

The chain links TRBV27 to TRBJ2-7; absent DNA, TCRdb's TRBD2 call cannot be checked. The germline V gene has CDR1 MNHEY and CDR2 SMNVEV (reference sequence). The CDR3 totals 16 residues. CDR3 loop: CASSGLSGREFYEQYF.

This chain uses TRBV9 with TRBJ2-7; TCRdb proposes TRBD1, but this gene call is untestable without DNA. The V gene's germline CDR1 is SGDLS and CDR2 YYNGEE. The CDR3 has 15 residues. The CDR3 loop reads CASSVAPGMRYEQYF. The full variable domain, in which reference TRBV9 and TRBJ2-7 provide the parts outside the CDR3, is DSGVTQTPKHLITATGQRVTLRCSPRSGDLSVYWYQQSLDQGLQFLIQYYNGEERAKGNILERFSAQQFPDLHSELNLSSLELGDSALYFCASSVAPGMRYEQYFGPGTRLTVT.

Judged by frequency, this clonotype is medium-sized. CDR3 sequence: CASKTGVLTGELFF. The chain joins TRBV27 to TRBJ2-2. The CDR3 has 14 residues. Germline V gene lookup returns CDR1 MNHEY and CDR2 SMNVEV (reference sequence).

Its frequency marks this clonotype as medium-sized. This chain joins TRBV7-8 and TRBJ2-4; with no DNA, the TCRdb D assignment of TRBD1 cannot be verified. Germline CDR1 SGHVS, CDR2 FQNEAQ. CDR3 length equals 15 residues. CDR3 sequence: CASSPRGTRKNIQYF.

The chain recombines TRBV9 with TRBJ1-1. There are 11 residues in the CDR3. The germline CDR1 and CDR2 sequences are SGDLS and YYNGEE. The chain's CDR3 is CASSDNTEAFF.

V gene TRBV11-2 combines with J gene TRBJ2-7. This CDR3 comprises 15 residues. Germline-derived CDR1 and CDR2 are SGHAT and FQNNGV. The CDR3 spells CASSLKQTSFYEQYF.